These T cell receptor beta chains were read from a single sample in a study of T cells in Graves' hyperthyroidism and ophthalmopathy. One entry per CDR3 protein, called by TCRdb with MiXCR from the multiplex PCR reads. The sample yields 700,000 or so distinct CDR3 sequences, over 15% seen once. The source material was blood. All receptors derive from a man aged 18 to 35 with Graves' hyperthyroidism. The CDR3 runs from the conserved cysteine through the conserved F or W. The D gene is left open where the match is weak. Some rows have no size entry. The others give once, few or many, or a class for an expanded clone.

>NA|TRBV29-1|TRBJ2-3|few
TGCAGCGCCGGACTTGCCACAGATACGCAGTATTTT
CSAGLATDTQYF
>NA|TRBV5-1|TRBJ2-7|few
TGCGCCAGCAGCTTGGAAGACAGTAGAGACGAGCAGTACTTC
CASSLEDSRDEQYF
>TRBD2|TRBV6-1|TRBJ2-1|many
TGTGCCAGCAGTTCCCTAGCGGGAGGCCGAGGCAATGAGCAGTTCTTC
CASSSLAGGRGNEQFF
>NA|TRBV6-1|TRBJ2-2|NA
TGTGCCAGTGAGAGGGCCGCCACCGGGGAGCTGTTTTTT
CASERAATGELFF
>TRBD1|TRBV30|TRBJ2-7|few
TGTGCCTGGAGTTACCTGGGGACAGGGATGGAAGAGCAGTACTTC
CAWSYLGTGMEEQYF
>NA|TRBV7-8|TRBJ2-1|few
TGTGCCAGCAGCTCAGCCCGCCTCGGCAATGAGCAGTTCTTC
CASSSARLGNEQFF
>NA|TRBV29-1|TRBJ2-6|NA
TGCAGCGTGGACAGGGCCAACGTCCTGACTTTC
CSVDRANVLTF
>TRBD2|TRBV11-1|TRBJ2-3|NA
TGTGCCAGCAGCCCCTTCGAAGCGGGAGTACTCACAGATACGCAGTATTTT
CASSPFEAGVLTDTQYF
>TRBD1|TRBV20-1|TRBJ1-1|few
TGCAGTGCTAGCCCAGGGGGGACGAACACTGAAGCTTTCTTT
CSASPGGTNTEAFF
>TRBD2|TRBV7-9|TRBJ2-1|many
TGTGCCAGCAGCACAATCTCCGGGACTAGCGGACCCAACCTGTACAATGAGCAGTTCTTC
CASSTISGTSGPNLYNEQFF
>TRBD1|TRBV28|TRBJ1-1|many
TGTGCCAGCAGTTTACGAAGCCGGGACAGCTCTGAAGCTTTCTTT
CASSLRSRDSSEAFF
>NA|TRBV28|TRBJ2-7|many
TGTGCCAGCAGTGCCAGACCTAGGGGCGAGCAGTACTTC
CASSARPRGEQYF
>NA|TRBV7-3|TRBJ2-1|few
TGTGCCAGCAGTCACTCCCCCCCAGGGATGGACAATGAGCAGTTCTTC
CASSHSPPGMDNEQFF
>NA|TRBV18|TRBJ2-5|many
TGTGCCAGCTCACCATCCCTCCAAGAGACCCAGTACTTC
CASSPSLQETQYF
>NA|TRBV30|TRBJ1-3|many
TGTGCCTGGAGGACTCCGGGGGCAGGGACTGGAAACACCATATATTTT
CAWRTPGAGTGNTIYF
>NA|TRBV5-1|TRBJ1-1|many
TGCGCCAGCAGTCTCTTACTGGGGAACACTGAAGCTTTCTTT
CASSLLLGNTEAFF
>TRBD2|TRBV10-3|TRBJ2-3|many
TGTGCCATCAGTGAGTCTTCAGAACATAGCGGGAGGGCCGAATTGACAGATACGCAGTATTTT
CAISESSEHSGRAELTDTQYF
>NA|TRBV20-1|TRBJ2-2|NA
TGCAGTGCTAGTCGATTGGAAGCGAAGAACACCGGGGAGCTGTTTTTT
CSASRLEAKNTGELFF
>TRBD1|TRBV2|TRBJ2-7|many
TGTGCCAGCATCCCCGACAGGGTCGGACCCTACGAGCAGTACTTC
CASIPDRVGPYEQYF
>NA|TRBV12-3/TRBV12-4|TRBJ1-2|few
TGTGCCAGCGCCTTTGATGAGGGTGGCTACACCTTC
CASAFDEGGYTF
>TRBD1|TRBV20-1|TRBJ2-7|few
TGCAGTGCTAGTGTAACCCCAGGGGGCGGGTACGAGCAGTACTTC
CSASVTPGGGYEQYF
>TRBD1|TRBV6-1|TRBJ1-4|NA
TGTGCCAGCAGTGAATGGACAGGGGGCTTGGAAAAACTGTTTTTT
CASSEWTGGLEKLFF
>TRBD2|TRBV20-1|TRBJ2-1|many
TGCAGTGCTTCTTCCGGGACTAGCTATTACAATGAGCAGTTCTTC
CSASSGTSYYNEQFF
>NA|TRBV27|TRBJ1-4|NA
TGTGCCAGCAGTTTACTTCCCCGGGGGGAAAAACTGTTTTTT
CASSLLPRGEKLFF
>TRBD1|TRBV29-1|TRBJ1-4|NA
TGCAGCGTTGGGCCGGGACAGGGAGATGAAAAACTGTTTTTT
CSVGPGQGDEKLFF
>NA|TRBV7-2|TRBJ2-2|few
TGTGCCAGCAGTTCTTACAGGTTTACCGGGGAGCTGTTTTTT
CASSSYRFTGELFF
>NA|TRBV6-2/TRBV6-3|TRBJ2-7|few
TGTGCCAGCAGTTACTCGAGGGCGAAGGGGCTCTACGAGCAGTACTTC
CASSYSRAKGLYEQYF
>NA|TRBV7-9|TRBJ2-5|many
TGTGCCAGCAGCCCGACGGAGACCCAGTACTTC
CASSPTETQYF
>NA|TRBV7-2|TRBJ2-3|NA
TGTGCCACGGCGGCGGGGCCTAGCACAGATACGCAGTATTTT
CATAAGPSTDTQYF
>NA|TRBV6-1|TRBJ2-5|many
TGTGCCAGCAGTGAAGGACATTACCGAGAGACCCAGTACTTC
CASSEGHYRETQYF
>NA|TRBV11-3|TRBJ2-3|many
TGTGCCAGCAGCTTAGATCCAGGGCTCTTCCCAGATACGCAGTATTTT
CASSLDPGLFPDTQYF
>NA|TRBV3-1|TRBJ2-3|NA
TGTGCCAGCAGCGCTACAGGGATGAAGCAGTATTTT
CASSATGMKQYF
>NA|TRBV28|TRBJ2-5|many
TGTGCCAGCAGTTTATCACTCAGGGGATTTTCAGAGACCCAGTACTTC
CASSLSLRGFSETQYF
>NA|TRBV7-9|TRBJ1-1|many
TGTGCCAGCAGCTCCGGCCCAAAGGATCCCGCCGACACTGAAGCTTTCTTT
CASSSGPKDPADTEAFF
>NA|TRBV20-1|TRBJ2-3|few
TGCATGACCTATAATGATCCAGATACGCAGTATTTT
CMTYNDPDTQYF
>NA|TRBV24-1|TRBJ1-1|many
TGTGCCACCAGTGCCCACGGCGACACTGAAGCTTTCTTT
CATSAHGDTEAFF
>NA|TRBV12-3/TRBV12-4|TRBJ1-2|many
TGTGCCAGCAGTTGGGGGATCGTTGGCTACACCTTC
CASSWGIVGYTF
>TRBD2|TRBV20-1|TRBJ2-1|few
TGCAGTGCTAGACCTAGCGGGAGTACGCGAGAGCAGTTCTTC
CSARPSGSTREQFF
>NA|TRBV20-1|TRBJ2-1|once
TGCAGTGCTAGATTGGACATCTTCCAGGACAATGAGCAGTTCTTC
CSARLDIFQDNEQFF
>TRBD1|TRBV18|TRBJ2-5|many
TGTGCCAGCTCAGAGGGACAGGAGGAGACCCAGTACTTC
CASSEGQEETQYF
>NA|TRBV2|TRBJ2-6|many
TGTGCCAGCAGTGAAACCGGCTCGGGGGCCAACGTCCTGACTTTC
CASSETGSGANVLTF
>NA|TRBV7-2|TRBJ1-3|few
TGTGCCAGCAGACGCAACTCTGGAAACACCACATATTTT
CASRRNSGNTTYF
>NA|TRBV19|TRBJ2-5|few
TGTGCCAGTAAGGCAGGGAACCAAGAGACCCAGTACTTC
CASKAGNQETQYF
>NA|TRBV15|TRBJ2-5|NA
TGTGCCACCAGCAGGGCCCCTCCGACCCAGTACTTC
CATSRAPPTQYF
>TRBD2|TRBV12-3/TRBV12-4|TRBJ2-1|NA
TGTGCCAGCAGCCATCTTCGGAGCGGGGTGAGCTCCTACAATGAGCAGTTCTTC
CASSHLRSGVSSYNEQFF
>NA|TRBV12-3/TRBV12-4|TRBJ2-1|NA
TGTGCCAGCAGTTTAGACAGGGCCTTCTACAATGAGCAGTTCTTC
CASSLDRAFYNEQFF
>NA|TRBV20-1|TRBJ2-2|NA
TGCAGTGCGCCACCTTCGGGAGCGATGAACACCGGGGAGCTGTTTTTT
CSAPPSGAMNTGELFF
>TRBD2|TRBV28|TRBJ2-3|many
TGTGCCAGCAGCCCGGTAGCGGGTGATACGCAGTATTTT
CASSPVAGDTQYF
>NA|TRBV12-3/TRBV12-4|TRBJ1-2|many
TGTGCCAGCCGCTTCGGACAGCTGGAGGGTGCTGGCTACACCTTC
CASRFGQLEGAGYTF
>NA|TRBV14|TRBJ2-2|few
TGTGCCAGCAGCCATCTGGCCGGACTGAACACCGGGGAGCTGTTTTTT
CASSHLAGLNTGELFF
>NA|TRBV20-1|TRBJ2-1|many
TGCAGTCTAATGATCGTGGGGAATGAGCAGTTCTTC
CSLMIVGNEQFF
>NA|TRBV20-1|TRBJ1-5|few
TGCAGTGCTAGTTTGGATAGCAATCAGCCCCAGCATTTT
CSASLDSNQPQHF
>TRBD1|TRBV3-1|TRBJ2-3|NA
TGTGCCAGCAGCCGCACAGGGGGCGCAGATACGCAGTATTTT
CASSRTGGADTQYF